One sample yielded the 13 T cell receptor beta chains listed below, sequenced in a study of cytomegalovirus exposure and HLA in healthy donors. PCR was performed using 60 Vbeta and 13 Jbeta primers. TCRdb keeps only in-frame clones here, not all; method: immunoSEQ multiplex PCR. The sample includes about 160,000 clones, 60% to 80% of them seen just once. The sample was PBMCs. Receptor source: a middle-aged woman in good health and CMV-seropositive.

The chain employs TRBV6-5 and TRBJ1-1; 7 nucleotides match TRBD1. V was clipped by 9 bases and J by 3 bases; unmatched bases: 7. The germline CDR1 and CDR2 sequences are MNHEY and SVGAGI. This CDR3 is built from 13 residues. CDR3 in DNA: TGTGCCAGTAGAAATACAGGGGACACTGAAGCTTTCTTT. Translating it yields CASRNTGDTEAFF.

V and J are TRBV7-9 and TRBJ2-1, with a tentative D call TRBD2 (6 bases). The germline V and J ends were trimmed by 3 bases and 13 bases, with 13 bases remaining between them. The CDR3 consists of 12 residues. Germline lookup yields CDR1 SEHNR and CDR2 FQNEAQ (reference sequence). CDR3 amino acids: CASSLRESGQFF. In DNA, the CDR3 is TGTGCCAGCAGCTTGCGGGAATCGGGTCAGTTCTTC.

The chain combines TRBV11-2 with TRBJ2-7; D is uncertain. Trimming pared 6 bases from V and 0 bases from J, leaving 12 bases between. This CDR3 region has 14 residues. Germline V gene lookup returns CDR1 SGHAT and CDR2 FQNNGV. The CDR3 region is CASRAEPSSYEQYF. The CDR3, as DNA: TGTGCCAGCAGGGCTGAACCGTCCTCCTACGAGCAGTACTTC.

The J gene is TRBJ2-3, the V gene TRBV30; possible D gene TRBD2, 5 bases. CDR1 GTSNPN and CDR2 SVGIG come from the germline V gene (reference sequence). The CDR3 has 11 residues. V lost 8 bases to trimming and J lost 9 bases, with 15 bases between them. This CDR3 reads CALGGSETQYF. CDR3 nucleotides: TGTGCCCTAGGAGGCAGTGAGACGCAGTATTTT.

The J gene is TRBJ1-2, the V gene TRBV6-1; 7 positions agree with TRBD1. The CDR3 covers 14 residues. V gave up 7 bases and J gave up 2 bases; unmatched junction bases: 7. CDR1 and CDR2 (germline): MNHNS, SASEGT. The CDR3 DNA reads as TGTGCCAGCAAAGTGAGAGGGGGCAACTATGGCTACACCTTC. This encodes CASKVRGGNYGYTF.

This chain uses TRBV9 with TRBJ1-5; 7 nucleotides match TRBD1. Germline assignment: CDR1 SGDLS and CDR2 YYNGEE. V lost 6 bases, J lost 0 bases, and 3 bases stayed unmatched. The CDR3 contains 14 residues. CDR3 nucleotide sequence: TGTGCCAGCAACCAGGGGGATAGCAATCAGCCCCAGCATTTT. It translates to CASNQGDSNQPQHF.

This clone was seen a single time. A junction boundary mismatches the germline segment, possibly from a read error. The chain employs TRBV7-9 and TRBJ2-1; TRBD2 agrees at 11 bases. The CDR3 is 16 residues long. CDR1 is SEHNR and CDR2 is FQNEAQ in the germline V gene (reference sequence). CDR3 loop: CSSSPAGTSGYNEQFF. The CDR3 coding sequence is TGTTCCAGCAGCCCAGCCGGGACTAGCGGATACAATGAGCAGTTCTTC.

The chain combines TRBV18 with TRBJ1-1, with D tentatively TRBD1 (5 bases). V shed 2 bases and J shed 5 bases, with 12 bases lying between them. In germline, CDR1 is KGHSH, CDR2 LQKENI. The CDR3 consists of 14 residues. CDR3 amino acids: CASSPGGGRTEAFF. The CDR3 DNA reads TGTGCCAGCTCACCAGGGGGGGGGAGGACTGAAGCTTTCTTT.

This sequence joins TRBV30 and TRBJ2-7, with TRBD1 as a possible D gene (6 bases). Germline values: CDR1 GTSNPN, CDR2 SVGIG (reference sequence). CDR3 length equals 16 residues. Trimming pared 0 bases from V and 2 bases from J, leaving 17 bases between. The CDR3 nucleotides read TGTGCCTGGAGTGTTTTACGGGGACATGGTCCCTACGAGCAGTACTTC. It codes for CAWSVLRGHGPYEQYF.

V gene TRBV30 combines with J gene TRBJ1-1; D remains ambiguous. Trimming removed 0 bases at V and 12 bases at J, with 17 bases between. The germline CDR1 and CDR2 sequences are GTSNPN and SVGIG (reference sequence). CDR3 length: 13 amino acids. The DNA for the CDR3 is TGTGCCTGGAGTGTACTCGGGATGGGGTTGACTTTCTTT. This encodes CAWSVLGMGLTFF. The full variable domain, with the rest looked up from reference TRBV30 and TRBJ1-1, is SQTIHQWPATLVQPVGSPLSLECTVEGTSNPNLYWYRQAAGRGLQLLFYSVGIGQISSEVPQNLSASRPQDRQFILSSKKLLLSDSGFYLCAWSVLGMGLTFFGQGTRLTVV.

This sequence joins TRBV4-1 and TRBJ2-5, with 7 nucleotides matching TRBD1. The CDR3 contains 15 residues. V was pared by 1 base and J by 5 bases, with 7 bases of the junction left unmatched. From germline, CDR1 is MGHRA and CDR2 YSYEKL. CDR3 sequence reads: CASSQGTGTAETQYF. CDR3 bases: TGCGCCAGCAGCCAAGGAACTGGGACAGCCGAGACCCAGTACTTC.

This chain connects TRBV18 to TRBJ1-1, with a possible D match to TRBD1 (6 bases). The V and J ends lost 3 bases and 2 bases respectively, with 10 bases between them. Germline CDR1 is KGHSH and CDR2 is LQKENI. The CDR3 runs to 14 residues. The DNA of the CDR3 is TGTGCCAGCTCACCCGGACAGATAAACACTGAAGCTTTCTTT. Protein: CASSPGQINTEAFF. The full variable domain, completed using reference TRBV18 and TRBJ1-1, is NAGVMQNPRHLVRRRGQEARLRCSPMKGHSHVYWYRQLPEEGLKFMVYLQKENIIDESGMPKERFSAEFPKEGPSILRIQQVVRGDSAAYFCASSPGQINTEAFFGQGTRLTVV.

CDR3 DNA sequence: TGTGCCAGCAGTTACTCTTTCGGGACAGAAAACATTCAGTACTTC. As protein: CASSYSFGTENIQYF. The rearrangement links TRBV6-5 to TRBJ2-4; TRBD1 matches 7 bases. With 0 bases clipped from V and 5 bases from J, the junction kept 4 bases outside the gene matches. Germline V gene data show CDR1 as MNHEY and CDR2 as SVGAGI. This CDR3 region has 15 residues.